This T cell receptor beta chain was obtained from a study of tumor and adjacent non-tumor tissue in lung cancer. As to this clonotype: One junction end disagrees with the germline gene, perhaps due to a read error.

TCRbeta libraries were built with three rounds of nested PCR, modified from ARM-PCR. Using its own MiXCR run on the multiplex PCR reads, TCRdb lists one record per CDR3 protein. The table lists around 82,000 distinct CDR3 sequences, roughly 80% of them singletons. No cell sorting was done before RNA was extracted from the tissue. This non-tumor lung sample came from over 3 cm beyond the tumor edge. Donors were chemotherapy-naive, newly diagnosed lung cancer surgical patients in China, August–late 2014. The source is a man in his fifties or sixties with non-small cell lung cancer. The specimen was distant non-tumor lung tissue.

CDR3 in amino acids: CSVQGRGNTWELFF. The CDR3 DNA reads as TGCAGCGTCCAGGGACGGGGGAACACCTGGGAGCTGTTTTTT. The J gene is TRBJ2-2, the V gene TRBV29-1, with TRBD2 as a possible D gene (6 bases). Looked up from germline, CDR1 is SQVTM and CDR2 is ANQGSEA. The CDR3 contains 14 residues.